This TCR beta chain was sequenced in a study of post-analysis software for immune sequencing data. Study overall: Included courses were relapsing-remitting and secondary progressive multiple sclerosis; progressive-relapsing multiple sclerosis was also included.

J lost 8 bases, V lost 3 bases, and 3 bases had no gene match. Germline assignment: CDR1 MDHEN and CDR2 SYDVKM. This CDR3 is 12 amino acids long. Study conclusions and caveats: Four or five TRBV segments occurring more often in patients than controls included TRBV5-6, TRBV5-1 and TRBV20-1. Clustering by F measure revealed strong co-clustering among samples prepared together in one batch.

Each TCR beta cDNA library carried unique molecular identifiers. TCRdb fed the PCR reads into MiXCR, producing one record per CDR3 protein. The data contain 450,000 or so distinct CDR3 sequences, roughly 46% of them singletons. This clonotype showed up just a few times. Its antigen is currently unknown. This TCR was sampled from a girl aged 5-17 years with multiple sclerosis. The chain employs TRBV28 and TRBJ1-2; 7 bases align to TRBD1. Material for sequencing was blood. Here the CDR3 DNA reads TGTGCCAGCAGTTTCCAGGGGGAAGGCTACACCTTC. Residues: CASSFQGEGYTF.